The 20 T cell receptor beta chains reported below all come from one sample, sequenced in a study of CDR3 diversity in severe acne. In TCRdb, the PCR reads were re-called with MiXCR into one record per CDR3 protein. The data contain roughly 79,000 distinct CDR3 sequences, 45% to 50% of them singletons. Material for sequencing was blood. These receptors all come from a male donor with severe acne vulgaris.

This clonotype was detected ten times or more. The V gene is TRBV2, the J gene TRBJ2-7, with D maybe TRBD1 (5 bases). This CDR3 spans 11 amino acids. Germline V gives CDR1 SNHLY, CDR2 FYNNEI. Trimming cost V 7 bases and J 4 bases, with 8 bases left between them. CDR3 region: CASKQEYEQYF. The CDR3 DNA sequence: TGTGCCAGCAAACAGGAGTACGAGCAGTACTTC.

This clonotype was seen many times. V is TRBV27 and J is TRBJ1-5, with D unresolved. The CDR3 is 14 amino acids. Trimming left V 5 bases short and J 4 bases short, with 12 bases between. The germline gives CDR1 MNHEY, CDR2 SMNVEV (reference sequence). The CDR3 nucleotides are TGTGCCAGCAGTCCTGAGGTCTTTAATCAGCCCCAGCATTTT. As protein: CASSPEVFNQPQHF.

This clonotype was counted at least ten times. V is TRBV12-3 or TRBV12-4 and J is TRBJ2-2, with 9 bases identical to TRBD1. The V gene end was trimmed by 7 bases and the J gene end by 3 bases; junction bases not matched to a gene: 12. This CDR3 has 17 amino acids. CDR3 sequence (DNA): TGTGCCAGCACTCACCATGTGGGACAGGGTTACACCGGGGAGCTGTTTTTT. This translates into CASTHHVGQGYTGELFF.

CDR3 coding DNA: TGTGCCAGCAGTTTAATACAGGGGGGAAATAATTCACCCCTCCACTTT. Amino acids: CASSLIQGGNNSPLHF. This chain uses TRBV25-1 with TRBJ1-6; 8 nucleotides line up with TRBD1. Germline loops: CDR1 MGHDK, CDR2 SYGVNS. CDR3 length: 16 residues. V was pared by 5 bases and J by 5 bases, with 8 bases of the junction left unmatched.

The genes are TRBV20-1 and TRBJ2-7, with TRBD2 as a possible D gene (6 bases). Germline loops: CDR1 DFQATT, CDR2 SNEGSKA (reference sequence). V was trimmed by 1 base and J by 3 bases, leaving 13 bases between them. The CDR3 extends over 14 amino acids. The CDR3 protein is CSARAISGNYEQYF. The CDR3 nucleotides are TGCAGTGCTAGAGCTATTAGCGGAAACTACGAGCAGTACTTC.

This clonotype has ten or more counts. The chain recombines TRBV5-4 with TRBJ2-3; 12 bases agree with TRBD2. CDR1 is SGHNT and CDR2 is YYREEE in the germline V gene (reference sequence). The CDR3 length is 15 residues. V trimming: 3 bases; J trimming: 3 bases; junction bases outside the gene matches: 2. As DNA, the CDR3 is TGTGCCAGCAGCTCGACTAGCGGGAGTACAGATACGCAGTATTTT. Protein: CASSSTSGSTDTQYF.

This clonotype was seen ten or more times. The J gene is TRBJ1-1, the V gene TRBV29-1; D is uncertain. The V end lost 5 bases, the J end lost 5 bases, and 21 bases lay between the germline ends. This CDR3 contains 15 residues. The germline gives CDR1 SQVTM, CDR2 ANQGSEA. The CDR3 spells CSVTFRLKRETEAFF. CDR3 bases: TGCAGCGTTACCTTCAGACTGAAGCGGGAAACTGAAGCTTTCTTT.

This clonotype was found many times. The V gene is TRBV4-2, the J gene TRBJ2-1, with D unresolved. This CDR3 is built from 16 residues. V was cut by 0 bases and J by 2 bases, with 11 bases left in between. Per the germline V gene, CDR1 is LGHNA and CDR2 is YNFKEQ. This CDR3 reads CASSQDLGGPYNEQFF. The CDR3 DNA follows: TGTGCCAGCAGCCAAGATTTGGGCGGTCCCTACAATGAGCAGTTCTTC.

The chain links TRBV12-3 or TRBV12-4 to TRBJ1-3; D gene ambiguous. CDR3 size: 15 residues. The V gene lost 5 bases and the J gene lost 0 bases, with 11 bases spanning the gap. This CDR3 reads CASSRLMSSGNTIYF. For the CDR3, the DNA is TGTGCCAGCAGTCGACTCATGAGCTCTGGAAACACCATATATTTT.

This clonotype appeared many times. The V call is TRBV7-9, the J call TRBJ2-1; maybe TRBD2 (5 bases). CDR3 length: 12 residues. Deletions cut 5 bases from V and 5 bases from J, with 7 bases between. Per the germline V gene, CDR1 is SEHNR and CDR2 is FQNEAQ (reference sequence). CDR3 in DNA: TGTGCCAGCAGCGCCGGGGACAATGAGCAGTTCTTC. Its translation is CASSAGDNEQFF.

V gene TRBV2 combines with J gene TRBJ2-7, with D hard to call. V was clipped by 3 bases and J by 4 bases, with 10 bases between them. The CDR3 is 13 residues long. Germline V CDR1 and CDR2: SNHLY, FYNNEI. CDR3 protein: CASSDADGYEQYF. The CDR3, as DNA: TGTGCCAGCAGTGACGCGGACGGATACGAGCAGTACTTC.

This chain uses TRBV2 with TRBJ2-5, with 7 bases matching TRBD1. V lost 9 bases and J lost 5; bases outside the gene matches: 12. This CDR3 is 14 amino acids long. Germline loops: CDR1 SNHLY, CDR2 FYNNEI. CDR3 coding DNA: TGTGCCAGGACAGCATTTAGGGGGCAGGAGACCCAGTACTTC. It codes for CARTAFRGQETQYF.

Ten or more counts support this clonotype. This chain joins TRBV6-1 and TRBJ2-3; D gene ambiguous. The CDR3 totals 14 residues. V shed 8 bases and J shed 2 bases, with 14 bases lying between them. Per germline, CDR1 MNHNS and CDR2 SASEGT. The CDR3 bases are TGTGCCAGCGGATATGGGGTAGCCACAGATACGCAGTATTTT. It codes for CASGYGVATDTQYF.

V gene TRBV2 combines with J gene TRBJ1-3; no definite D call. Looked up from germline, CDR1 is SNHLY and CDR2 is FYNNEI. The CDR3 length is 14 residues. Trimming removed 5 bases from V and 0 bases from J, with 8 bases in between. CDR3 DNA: TGTGCCAGCAGTTCAGCAAACTCTGGAAACACCATATATTTT. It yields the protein CASSSANSGNTIYF.

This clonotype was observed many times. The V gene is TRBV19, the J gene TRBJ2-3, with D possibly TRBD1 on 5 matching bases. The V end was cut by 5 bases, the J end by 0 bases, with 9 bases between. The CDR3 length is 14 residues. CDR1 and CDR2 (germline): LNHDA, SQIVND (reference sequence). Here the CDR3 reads CASSSTGSTDTQYF. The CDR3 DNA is TGTGCCAGTAGTTCTACAGGTAGCACAGATACGCAGTATTTT.

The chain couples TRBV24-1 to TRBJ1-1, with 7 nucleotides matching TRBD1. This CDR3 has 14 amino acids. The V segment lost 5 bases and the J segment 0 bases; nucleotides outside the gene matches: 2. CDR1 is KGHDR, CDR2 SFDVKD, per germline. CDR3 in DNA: TGTGCCACCAGTGGTGGACAGGTGAACACTGAAGCTTTCTTT. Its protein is CATSGGQVNTEAFF.

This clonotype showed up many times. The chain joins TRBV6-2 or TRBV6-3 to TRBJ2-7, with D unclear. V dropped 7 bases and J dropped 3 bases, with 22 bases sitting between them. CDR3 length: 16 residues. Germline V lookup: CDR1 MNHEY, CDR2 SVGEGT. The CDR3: CASIPRLGRAHYEQYF. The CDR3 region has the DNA TGTGCCAGCATCCCCCGGTTAGGCCGAGCCCACTACGAGCAGTACTTC.

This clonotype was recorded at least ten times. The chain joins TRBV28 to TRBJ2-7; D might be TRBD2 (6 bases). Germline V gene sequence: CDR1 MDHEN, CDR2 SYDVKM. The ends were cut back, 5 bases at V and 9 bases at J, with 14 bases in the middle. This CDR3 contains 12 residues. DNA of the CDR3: TGTGCCAGCAGTGAAAGCAGGCGGGGGCAGTACTTC. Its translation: CASSESRRGQYF.

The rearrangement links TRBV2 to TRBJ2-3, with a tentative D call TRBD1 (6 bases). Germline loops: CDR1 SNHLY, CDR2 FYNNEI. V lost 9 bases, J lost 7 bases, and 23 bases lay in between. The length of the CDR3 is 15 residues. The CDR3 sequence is CARRTEGFLKYTQYF. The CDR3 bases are TGTGCCAGGCGGACAGAGGGGTTTCTTAAGTATACGCAGTATTTT.

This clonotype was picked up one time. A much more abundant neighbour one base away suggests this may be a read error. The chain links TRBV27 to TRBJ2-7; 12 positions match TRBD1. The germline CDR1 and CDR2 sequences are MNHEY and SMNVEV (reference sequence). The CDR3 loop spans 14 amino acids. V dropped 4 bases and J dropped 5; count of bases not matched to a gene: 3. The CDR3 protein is CASSYGTGGDEQYF. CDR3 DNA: TGTGCCAGCAGTTACGGGACAGGGGGCGACGAGCAGTACTTC.